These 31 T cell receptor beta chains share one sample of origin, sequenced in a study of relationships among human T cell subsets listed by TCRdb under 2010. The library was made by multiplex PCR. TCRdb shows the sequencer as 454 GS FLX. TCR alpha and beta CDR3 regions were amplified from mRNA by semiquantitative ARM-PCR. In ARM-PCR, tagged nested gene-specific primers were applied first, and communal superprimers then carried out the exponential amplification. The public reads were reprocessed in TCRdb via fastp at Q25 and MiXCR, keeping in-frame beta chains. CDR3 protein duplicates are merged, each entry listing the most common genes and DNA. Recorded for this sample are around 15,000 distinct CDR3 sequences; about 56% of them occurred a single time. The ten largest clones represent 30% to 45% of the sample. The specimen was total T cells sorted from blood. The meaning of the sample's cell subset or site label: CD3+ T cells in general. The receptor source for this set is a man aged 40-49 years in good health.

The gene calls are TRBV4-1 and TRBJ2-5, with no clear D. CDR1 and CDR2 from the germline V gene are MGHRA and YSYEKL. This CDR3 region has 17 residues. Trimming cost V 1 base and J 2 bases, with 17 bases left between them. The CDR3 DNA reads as TGCGCCAGCAGCCAAGGGAATTGGTATGGACGGCAAGAGACCCAGTACTTC. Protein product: CASSQGNWYGRQETQYF.

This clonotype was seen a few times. The CDR3: CASRNGVEQFF. CDR3 nucleotides: TGCGCCAGCAGGAACGGTGTTGAGCAGTTCTTC. The J gene is TRBJ2-1, the V gene TRBV4-1, with no clear D. This CDR3 spans 11 amino acids. From germline, CDR1 is MGHRA and CDR2 YSYEKL. V lost 6 bases and J lost 9, with 9 bases in between.

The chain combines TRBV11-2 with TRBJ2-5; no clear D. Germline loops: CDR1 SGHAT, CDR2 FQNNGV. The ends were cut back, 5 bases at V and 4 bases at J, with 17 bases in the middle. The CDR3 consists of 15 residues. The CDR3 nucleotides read TGTGCCAGCAGCGCCCGACATTTAGGCCGAGAGACCCAGTACTTC. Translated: CASSARHLGRETQYF.

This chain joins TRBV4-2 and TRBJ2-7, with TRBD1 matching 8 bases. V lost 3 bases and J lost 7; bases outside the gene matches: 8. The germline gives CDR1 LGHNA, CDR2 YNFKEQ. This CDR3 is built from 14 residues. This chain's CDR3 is CASSQEGTGREQYF. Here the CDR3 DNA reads TGTGCCAGCAGCCAGGAGGGGACAGGACGGGAGCAGTACTTC.

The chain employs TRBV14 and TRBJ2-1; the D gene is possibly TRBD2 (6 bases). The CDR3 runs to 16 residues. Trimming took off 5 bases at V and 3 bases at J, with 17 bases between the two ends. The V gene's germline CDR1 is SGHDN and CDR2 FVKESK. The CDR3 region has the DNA TGTGCCAGCAGCTCACAGGCCGGGGGTTACTACAATGAGCAGTTCTTC. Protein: CASSSQAGGYYNEQFF.

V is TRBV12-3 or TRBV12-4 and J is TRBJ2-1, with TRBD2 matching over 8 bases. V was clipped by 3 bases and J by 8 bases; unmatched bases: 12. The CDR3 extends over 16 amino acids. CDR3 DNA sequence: TGTGCCAGCAGTTTCGTACTAGCCGGGGGGGCAGATGAGCAGTTCTTC. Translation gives CASSFVLAGGADEQFF.

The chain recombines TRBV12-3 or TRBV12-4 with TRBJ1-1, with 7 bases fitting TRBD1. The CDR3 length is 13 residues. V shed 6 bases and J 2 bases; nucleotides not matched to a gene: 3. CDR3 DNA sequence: TGTGCCAGCAGGGGACAGTTTAACACTGAAGCTTTCTTT. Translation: CASRGQFNTEAFF.

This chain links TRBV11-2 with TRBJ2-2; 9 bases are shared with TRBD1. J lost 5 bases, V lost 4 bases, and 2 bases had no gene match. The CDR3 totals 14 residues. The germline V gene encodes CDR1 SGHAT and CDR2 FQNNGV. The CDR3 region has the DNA TGTGCCAGCAGCTCAGGGACAGGGACCGGGGAGCTGTTTTTT. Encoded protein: CASSSGTGTGELFF.

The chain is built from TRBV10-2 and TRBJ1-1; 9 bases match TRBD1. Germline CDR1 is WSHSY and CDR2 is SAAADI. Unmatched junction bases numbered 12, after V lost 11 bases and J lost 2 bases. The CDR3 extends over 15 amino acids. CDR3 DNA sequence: TGCGCCGGGATGTCCGGGACAGGGCATAACACTGAAGCTTTCTTT. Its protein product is CAGMSGTGHNTEAFF.

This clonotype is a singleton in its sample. The CDR3 DNA sequence: TGTGCCAGCAGCCTCGGACATATGGTAAACACTGAAGCTTTCTTT. Its translation is CASSLGHMVNTEAFF. The V and J genes are TRBV28 and TRBJ1-1, with D tentatively TRBD1 (5 bases). The length of the CDR3 is 15 residues. Trimming pared 6 bases from V and 2 bases from J, leaving 16 bases between. Germline CDR1 is MDHEN and CDR2 is SYDVKM.

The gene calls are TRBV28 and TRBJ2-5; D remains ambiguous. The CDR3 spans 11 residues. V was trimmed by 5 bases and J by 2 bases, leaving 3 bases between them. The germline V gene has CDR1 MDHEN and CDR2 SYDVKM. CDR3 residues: CASSIQETQYF. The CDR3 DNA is TGTGCCAGCAGTATTCAAGAGACCCAGTACTTC.

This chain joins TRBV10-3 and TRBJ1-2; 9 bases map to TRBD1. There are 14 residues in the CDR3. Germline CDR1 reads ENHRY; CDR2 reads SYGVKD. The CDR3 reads CATHGQGNLWDYTF. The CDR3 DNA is TGTGCTACCCACGGACAGGGGAACCTATGGGACTACACCTTC.

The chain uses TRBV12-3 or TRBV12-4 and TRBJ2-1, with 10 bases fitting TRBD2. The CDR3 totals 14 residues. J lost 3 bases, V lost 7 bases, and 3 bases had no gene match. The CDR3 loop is CASTGTSDYNEQFF. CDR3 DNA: TGTGCCAGCACCGGGACTAGCGACTACAATGAGCAGTTCTTC.

In DNA form, the CDR3 reads TGCAGCGTTGAGATTGGTTCGCATCAGCCCCAGCATTTT. Its protein is CSVEIGSHQPQHF. The chain links TRBV29-1 to TRBJ1-5; D gene unclear. Deletions cut 3 bases from V and 5 bases from J, with 11 bases between. The CDR3 totals 13 residues. Germline CDR1 and CDR2: SQVTM and ANQGSEA. Combining the CDR3 with reference TRBV29-1 and TRBJ1-5 gives the whole variable domain SAVISQKPSRDICQRGTSLTIQCQVDSQVTMMFWYRQQPGQSLTLIATANQGSEATYESGFVIDKFPISRPNLTFSTLTVSNMSPEDSSIYLCSVEIGSHQPQHFGDGTRLSIL.

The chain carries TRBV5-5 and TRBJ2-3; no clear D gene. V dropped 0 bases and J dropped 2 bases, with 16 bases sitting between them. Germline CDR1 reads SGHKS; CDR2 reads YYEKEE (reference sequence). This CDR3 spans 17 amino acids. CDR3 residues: CASSLAGTPDFTDTQYF. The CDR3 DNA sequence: TGTGCCAGCAGCTTGGCCGGAACTCCCGATTTCACAGATACGCAGTATTTT. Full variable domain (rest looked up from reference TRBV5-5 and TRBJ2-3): DAGVTQSPTHLIKTRGQQVTLRCSPISGHKSVSWYQQVLGQGPQFIFQYYEKEERGRGNFPDRFSARQFPNYSSELNVNALLLGDSALYLCASSLAGTPDFTDTQYFGPGTRLTVL.

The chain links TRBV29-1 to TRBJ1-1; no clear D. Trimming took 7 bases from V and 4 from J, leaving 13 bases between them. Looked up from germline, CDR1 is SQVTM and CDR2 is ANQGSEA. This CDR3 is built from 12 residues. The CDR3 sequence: CSGTRGRTEAFF. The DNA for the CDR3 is TGCAGCGGCACCCGAGGGCGCACTGAAGCTTTCTTT.

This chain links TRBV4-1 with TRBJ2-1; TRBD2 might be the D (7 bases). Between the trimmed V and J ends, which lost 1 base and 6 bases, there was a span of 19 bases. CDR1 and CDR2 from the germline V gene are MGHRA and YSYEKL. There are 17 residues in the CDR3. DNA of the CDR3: TGCGCCAGCAGCCAAGGAGGCCGCGGACAGCGGGGCAATGAGCAGTTCTTC. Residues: CASSQGGRGQRGNEQFF.

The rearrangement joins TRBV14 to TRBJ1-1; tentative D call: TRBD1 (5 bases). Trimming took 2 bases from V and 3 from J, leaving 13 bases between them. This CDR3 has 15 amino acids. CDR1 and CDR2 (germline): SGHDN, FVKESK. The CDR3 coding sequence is TGTGCCAGCAGCCAAAGGCGCAAAGGGGACACTGAAGCTTTCTTT. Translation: CASSQRRKGDTEAFF.

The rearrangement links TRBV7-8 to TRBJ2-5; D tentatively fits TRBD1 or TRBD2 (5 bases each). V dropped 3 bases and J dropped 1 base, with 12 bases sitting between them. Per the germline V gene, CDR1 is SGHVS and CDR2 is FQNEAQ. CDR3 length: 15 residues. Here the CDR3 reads CASSFSHGTQETQYF. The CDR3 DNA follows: TGTGCCAGCAGCTTCTCCCATGGGACCCAAGAGACCCAGTACTTC.

CDR3 sequence (DNA): TGTGCCATCAGCGGACCGATCCAAGAGACCCAGTACTTC. This sequence encodes CAISGPIQETQYF. J is TRBJ2-5 and V is TRBV10-3; D is ambiguous. V lost 6 bases and J 1 base, leaving 9 bases between the germline ends. Germline V gives CDR1 ENHRY, CDR2 SYGVKD. The CDR3 spans 13 residues.

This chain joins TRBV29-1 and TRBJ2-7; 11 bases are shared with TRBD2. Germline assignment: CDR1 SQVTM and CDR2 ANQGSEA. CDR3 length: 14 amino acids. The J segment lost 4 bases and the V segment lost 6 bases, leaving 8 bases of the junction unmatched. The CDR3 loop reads CSVGITSGSYEQYF. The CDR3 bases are TGCAGCGTCGGGATCACTAGCGGGAGTTACGAGCAGTACTTC.

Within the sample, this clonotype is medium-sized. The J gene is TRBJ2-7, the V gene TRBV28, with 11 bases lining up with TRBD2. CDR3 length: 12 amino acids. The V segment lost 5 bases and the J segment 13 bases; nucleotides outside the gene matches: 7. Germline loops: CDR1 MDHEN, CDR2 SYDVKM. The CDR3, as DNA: TGTGCCAGCAGTCTTACTAGCGGGAGAGGATACTTC. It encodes CASSLTSGRGYF.

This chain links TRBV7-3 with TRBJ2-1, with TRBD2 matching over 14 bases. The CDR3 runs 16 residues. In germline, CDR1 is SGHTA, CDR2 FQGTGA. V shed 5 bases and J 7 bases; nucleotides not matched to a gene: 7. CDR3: CASSGVGTSGSNEQFF. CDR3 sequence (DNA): TGTGCCAGCAGCGGGGTAGGGACTAGCGGGAGTAATGAGCAGTTCTTC.

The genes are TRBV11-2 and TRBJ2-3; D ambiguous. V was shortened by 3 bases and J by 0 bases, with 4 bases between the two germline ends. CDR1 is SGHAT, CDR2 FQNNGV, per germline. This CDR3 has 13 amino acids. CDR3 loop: CASSFSSTDTQYF. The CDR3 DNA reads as TGTGCCAGCAGCTTTTCTAGCACAGATACGCAGTATTTT.

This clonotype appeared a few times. The DNA for the CDR3 is TGTGCCAGCAGTAGGACAGGGGATGGCTACACCTTC. Amino acid sequence: CASSRTGDGYTF. The J gene is TRBJ1-2, the V gene TRBV27; 9 nucleotides line up with TRBD1. Germline V gene lookup returns CDR1 MNHEY and CDR2 SMNVEV (reference sequence). The trim removed 5 bases at V and 6 bases at J, leaving 1 base unmatched. This CDR3 is 12 amino acids long.

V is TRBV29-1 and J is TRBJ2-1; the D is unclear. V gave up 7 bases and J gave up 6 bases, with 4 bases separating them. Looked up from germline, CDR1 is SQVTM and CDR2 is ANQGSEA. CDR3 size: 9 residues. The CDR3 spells CSASNEQFF. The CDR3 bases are TGCAGCGCTAGCAATGAGCAGTTCTTC.

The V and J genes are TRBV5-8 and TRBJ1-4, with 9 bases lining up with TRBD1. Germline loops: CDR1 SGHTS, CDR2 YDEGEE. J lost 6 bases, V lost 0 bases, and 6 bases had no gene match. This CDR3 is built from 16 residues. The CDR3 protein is CASSLEGTGRDEKLFF. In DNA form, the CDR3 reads TGTGCCAGCAGCTTGGAAGGGACAGGGCGTGATGAAAAACTGTTTTTT.

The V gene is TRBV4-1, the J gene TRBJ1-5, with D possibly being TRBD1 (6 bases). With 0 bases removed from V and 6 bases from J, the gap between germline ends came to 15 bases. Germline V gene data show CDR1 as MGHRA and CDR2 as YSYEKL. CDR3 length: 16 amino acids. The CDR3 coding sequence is TGCGCCAGCAGCCAAGAAACAGGGACTGGGACTCAGCCCCAGCATTTT. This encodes CASSQETGTGTQPQHF.

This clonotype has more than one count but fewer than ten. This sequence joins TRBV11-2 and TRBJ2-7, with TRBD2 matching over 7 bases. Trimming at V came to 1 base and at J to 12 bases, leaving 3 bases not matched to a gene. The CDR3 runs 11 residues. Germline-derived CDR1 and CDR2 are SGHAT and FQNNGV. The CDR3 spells CASSLGLAVYF. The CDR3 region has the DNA TGTGCCAGCAGCTTAGGACTAGCTGTGTACTTC.

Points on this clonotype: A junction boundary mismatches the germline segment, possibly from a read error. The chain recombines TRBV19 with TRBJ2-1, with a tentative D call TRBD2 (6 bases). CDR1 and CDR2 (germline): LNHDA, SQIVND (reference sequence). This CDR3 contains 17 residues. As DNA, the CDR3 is TGTGCCAGTAGTCTAGAGCGGGTCTCTAACTCCTACAATGAGCAGTTCTTC. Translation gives CASSLERVSNSYNEQFF.

In DNA, the CDR3 is TGTGCCAGCAGTTTACTACTCAGGGGGCAGGGAGAGACCCAGTACTTC. It translates to CASSLLLRGQGETQYF. The chain recombines TRBV12-3 or TRBV12-4 with TRBJ2-5; 8 bases are shared with TRBD1. The V and J ends lost 2 bases and 4 bases, in that order; junction bases with no gene match: 9. There are 16 residues in the CDR3.